This TCR beta chain was recovered during a study of shared clonotypes between healthy human individuals. Study at large: A couple of women and a few men aged 18 to 49 served as donors. Findings and caveats of the study: Generation probability values for non-shared clonotypes were lower than those for clonotypes shared by all four donors. A handful of donors had 5% to 6% of their naive CD4 clonotypes in common. What rarefaction showed was incomplete sorted-subset sequencing despite large depth.

J gave up 2 bases and V 5 bases, and 8 bases lay outside the gene matches. Germline values: CDR1 LNHDA, CDR2 SQIVND (reference sequence). This CDR3 region has 15 residues. Points on this clone: What it recognizes is unknown.

Generated by immunoSEQ multiplex PCR, the TCRdb table keeps only in-frame clones and is missing some. The table includes roughly 700,000 clones, roughly 70% detected once. This rearrangement joins TRBV19 to TRBJ1-2; the match to TRBD1 covers 7 bases. Sequenced sample: memory CD4+ T cells sorted from blood. Subset in this sample: CD45RA-negative fraction. This TCR derives from a woman aged 25 to 39 in good health. The CDR3 reads CASSSSPTGNYGYTF. The DNA of the CDR3 is TGTGCCAGTAGTTCTTCCCCGACAGGGAACTATGGCTACACCTTC.